These T cell receptor beta chains were read from a single sample in a study of Ad26.COV2.S vaccination and SARS-CoV-2 variants. Libraries were prepared by immunoSEQ multiplex PCR; TCRdb keeps only in-frame clonotypes and omits some of them. The table includes approximately 300,000 clones, approximately 80% detected once. Sequencing used peripheral blood, obtained in a trial of Ad26.COV2.S vaccine versus placebo. The receptor source for this set is a person between 18 and 59 years old who received the Ad26.COV2.S COVID-19 vaccine or a placebo. Both conserved end residues are part of each CDR3. Each record gives: clone size, D gene, J gene, V gene, CDR3 DNA, CDR3 protein. The D gene is left open where the match is weak. Only part of the rows carry a size: once, few, many, or a class if the clone is expanded.

clone_size: .; d_call: .; j_call: TRBJ1-1; v_call: TRBV28; cdr3_nt: TGTGCCAGCAGTTTGGTGAGGGTGGGTCTTCGGGGTGAAGCTTTCTTT; cdr3_aa: CASSLVRVGLRGEAFF
clone_size: .; d_call: TRBD2; j_call: TRBJ2-1; v_call: TRBV28; cdr3_nt: TGTGCCAGCAGTTTTCAGCGGGGCCAAGTTAATGAGCAGTTCTTC; cdr3_aa: CASSFQRGQVNEQFF
clone_size: few; d_call: TRBD2; j_call: TRBJ2-3; v_call: TRBV5-1; cdr3_nt: TGCGCCAGCAGACCAGCGGGGCTCACAGATACGCAGTATTTT; cdr3_aa: CASRPAGLTDTQYF
clone_size: .; d_call: TRBD1; j_call: TRBJ1-1; v_call: TRBV18; cdr3_nt: TGTGCCAGCTCACCACCGAACAGGGGGAACACTGAAGCTTTCTTT; cdr3_aa: CASSPPNRGNTEAFF
clone_size: .; d_call: .; j_call: TRBJ1-6; v_call: TRBV2; cdr3_nt: TGTGCCAGCAGTGAAATAGCACCGATCCACAGGAGACCCCTCCACTTT; cdr3_aa: CASSEIAPIHRRPLHF
clone_size: .; d_call: .; j_call: TRBJ1-2; v_call: TRBV7-9; cdr3_nt: TGTGCCAGCAGCTTAGAGGACGGCCTCTATGGCTACACCTTC; cdr3_aa: CASSLEDGLYGYTF
clone_size: .; d_call: TRBD1; j_call: TRBJ1-1; v_call: TRBV2; cdr3_nt: TGTGCCAGCAGTGGGGGACAGGGACCGACAAACACTGAAGCTTTCTTT; cdr3_aa: CASSGGQGPTNTEAFF
clone_size: .; d_call: .; j_call: TRBJ2-3; v_call: TRBV29-1; cdr3_nt: TGCAGCGTTATACCCGGGACTGGAGGCACAGATACGCAGTATTTT; cdr3_aa: CSVIPGTGGTDTQYF
clone_size: .; d_call: TRBD2; j_call: TRBJ2-3; v_call: TRBV3-1/TRBV3-2; cdr3_nt: TGTGCCAGCAGCCAAGATCGAGGCCCACTAGCGGGAATGTTCACAGATACGCAGTATTTT; cdr3_aa: CASSQDRGPLAGMFTDTQYF
clone_size: .; d_call: TRBD1; j_call: TRBJ2-3; v_call: TRBV10-1; cdr3_nt: TGCGCCAGCAGTAAATTCCCAGGGGGCGAAGATACGCAGTATTTT; cdr3_aa: CASSKFPGGEDTQYF
clone_size: .; d_call: .; j_call: TRBJ1-1; v_call: TRBV7-3; cdr3_nt: TGTGCCAGCAGCCCCATTTCGAACACTGAAGCTTTCTTT; cdr3_aa: CASSPISNTEAFF
clone_size: .; d_call: .; j_call: TRBJ2-5; v_call: TRBV7-6; cdr3_nt: TGTGCCAGCAGCTTAGAGTGGCAGGGGTCCCTCAGGGCCCAGTACTTC; cdr3_aa: CASSLEWQGSLRAQYF
clone_size: .; d_call: .; j_call: TRBJ2-2; v_call: TRBV5-1; cdr3_nt: TGCGCCAGCAGGCTGCCAAGGGACACCGGGGAGCTGTTTTTT; cdr3_aa: CASRLPRDTGELFF
clone_size: .; d_call: .; j_call: TRBJ2-2; v_call: TRBV12-3/TRBV12-4; cdr3_nt: TGTGCCAGCAGCAGACTTACCGGGGAGCTGTTTTTT; cdr3_aa: CASSRLTGELFF
clone_size: .; d_call: .; j_call: TRBJ2-7; v_call: TRBV27; cdr3_nt: TGTGCCAGCAGTCCGTACACGTCTACCTACGAGCAGTACTTC; cdr3_aa: CASSPYTSTYEQYF
clone_size: .; d_call: TRBD1; j_call: TRBJ2-1; v_call: TRBV7-9; cdr3_nt: TGTGCCAGGGGTTGGACAGGGCCGTACAATGAGCAGTTCTTC; cdr3_aa: CARGWTGPYNEQFF
clone_size: .; d_call: .; j_call: TRBJ1-1; v_call: TRBV7-6; cdr3_nt: TGTGCCAGCAGCCCAGGAGTCATAAACACTGAAGCTTTCTTT; cdr3_aa: CASSPGVINTEAFF
clone_size: .; d_call: .; j_call: TRBJ1-5; v_call: TRBV7-8; cdr3_nt: TGTGCCAGCAGCTTAGTAGTGGGGGCAGGAAGCAATCAGCCCCAGCATTTT; cdr3_aa: CASSLVVGAGSNQPQHF
clone_size: .; d_call: .; j_call: TRBJ1-2; v_call: TRBV5-6; cdr3_nt: TGTGCCAGCAGCCTAGGGCGGGACTATGGCTACACCTTC; cdr3_aa: CASSLGRDYGYTF
clone_size: once; d_call: TRBD2; j_call: TRBJ2-1; v_call: TRBV5-1; cdr3_nt: TGCGCCAGCAGCTCCGAATACGCGGGGGGGTACAATGAGCAGTTCTTC; cdr3_aa: CASSSEYAGGYNEQFF
clone_size: .; d_call: TRBD1; j_call: TRBJ2-4; v_call: TRBV6-4; cdr3_nt: TGTGCCAGCAGGACTAACCGGGACAGGGCGAGGGCCAAAAACATTCAGTACTTC; cdr3_aa: CASRTNRDRARAKNIQYF
clone_size: .; d_call: TRBD1; j_call: TRBJ1-1; v_call: TRBV5-6; cdr3_nt: TGTGCCAGCAGCTTGGCGAGACAGGGCAACACTGAAGCTTTCTTT; cdr3_aa: CASSLARQGNTEAFF
clone_size: .; d_call: .; j_call: TRBJ1-5; v_call: TRBV7-2; cdr3_nt: TGTGCCAGCAGCCCCCGATGGGGCGCCGATCAGCCCCAGCATTTT; cdr3_aa: CASSPRWGADQPQHF
clone_size: .; d_call: .; j_call: TRBJ2-3; v_call: TRBV15; cdr3_nt: TGTGCCACCAGCAGAGCCGGCATATCCGGAGATACGCAGTATTTT; cdr3_aa: CATSRAGISGDTQYF
clone_size: .; d_call: .; j_call: TRBJ1-2; v_call: TRBV29-1; cdr3_nt: TGCAGCGTTGAAGATGGGCAGAGGGCACTATCTGGCTACACCTTC; cdr3_aa: CSVEDGQRALSGYTF
clone_size: .; d_call: .; j_call: TRBJ1-2; v_call: TRBV28; cdr3_nt: TGTGCCAGCAGTGGGTACGGCCGACCAGCGGAATATGGCTACACCTTC; cdr3_aa: CASSGYGRPAEYGYTF
clone_size: .; d_call: .; j_call: TRBJ1-1; v_call: TRBV11-2; cdr3_nt: TGTGCCAGCAGCTCGGGTGGCGCGAGAACTGAAGCTTTCTTT; cdr3_aa: CASSSGGARTEAFF
clone_size: .; d_call: TRBD1; j_call: TRBJ1-2; v_call: TRBV15; cdr3_nt: TGTGCCACCAGCAGAGATCGGGGCAGGGGGCTGTATGGCTACACCTTC; cdr3_aa: CATSRDRGRGLYGYTF